This T cell receptor (beta chain) was recovered during a study of tissue T cells after allogeneic stem cell transplantation. Method: immunoSEQ multiplex PCR; TCRdb's copy keeps in-frame clones and lacks some. This table holds several thousand clones, roughly half found once. General observations from the study: Sampling depth was limited, and the cohort was small and clinically varied. Few T cell clones were shared across patients, but motif clusters showed tissue-specific shared signatures.

With regard to this clone: No antigen is known for it. The gene symbols are mouse symbols. With the read ending 1 residue before the CDR3 end, the germline J gene is used to fill in that end.

This CDR3 comprises 13 residues. Between the trimmed V and J ends, which lost 3 bases and 5 bases, there was a span of 10 bases. The germline V gene encodes CDR1 KGHPV and CDR2 FQNQEV (reference sequence). Documented time point: mouse harvest day 14 after allogeneic transplant. The graft held 10^6 splenic CD5+ T cells and 10^7 T-cell-depleted bone marrow cells. Mice had MHC-mismatched B6 into BALB/c GVHD, sampled day 7 or 14. This receptor was obtained from a female BALB/c mouse given C57BL/6 T cells with graft-versus-host disease after an allogeneic hematopoietic cell transplant. Sequencing input: lymph node tissue. The V call is TRBV26, the J call TRBJ1-1; tentative D call: TRBD1 (6 bases). Here the CDR3 reads CASSLKGGTEVFF. The sequenced part of the CDR3 DNA is TGTGCCAGCAGTCTAAAGGGGGGGACAGAAGTCTTC.